This TCR beta chain was sequenced during a study of regulatory T cells in long-lasting Graves disease. Study-level results: Researchers reported studying only peripheral blood, not thyroid tissue.

A note on this clonotype: Its antigen is still unknown.

Per the germline V gene, CDR1 is DFQATT and CDR2 is SNEGSKA (reference sequence). The CDR3 length is 16 residues. The ends lost 2 bases at V and 6 bases at J; junction bases unmatched: 10. Time point defined: persistent/refractory GD, antithyroid drugs over 5 years with positive TRAb. TCR sequences were obtained from RNA taken from PBMCs. The TCR beta library used iRepertoire HTBI primers with Arm-PCR amplification of CDR3. Authors' processing steps: Across all samples, approximately 64 TRBV segments and 15 or so TRBJ segments were identified. MiXCR was run by TCRdb on the multiplex PCR reads, yielding one entry per CDR3 protein. The V and J calls, along with clone size, are taken from TCRdb and not from the paper's own processing. The data hold 300,000 or so distinct CDR3 sequences, with less than 20% observed a single time.

The chain uses TRBV20-1 and TRBJ2-3, with TRBD2 identical over 11 bases. The sample in question was peripheral blood mononuclear cells (PBMCs), obtained when the disease was refractory, from a patient treated with antithyroid drugs. This receptor was taken from a female donor with Graves disease. In DNA, the CDR3 is TGCAGTGCTAGATCTATAGCGGGGGGGTGGGGGGATACGCAGTATTTT. Translating gives CSARSIAGGWGDTQYF.